The 31 T cell receptor beta chains in this list originate from one sample, sequenced in a study of monozygotic twins with inflammatory bowel disease. TCRdb reanalyzed the 5' RACE reads and collapses them to one entry per CDR3 protein, without DNA. Here the sample table reports fewer than 200,000 distinct CDR3 sequences. The sample comprised blood. The origin of the receptors is a human donor with ulcerative colitis or Crohn's disease, or a healthy co-twin of an affected twin (not recorded which).

V gene TRBV7-2 combines with J gene TRBJ2-7; TCRdb outputs TRBD1, but without DNA this stays unchecked. Germline values: CDR1 SGHTA, CDR2 FQGNSA. There are 14 residues in the CDR3. CDR3 protein: CASSPGGTTYEQYF.

The chain recombines TRBV28 with TRBJ2-2. The CDR3 covers 15 residues. Germline-derived CDR1 and CDR2 are MDHEN and SYDVKM. The CDR3: CATRYGRANTGELFF. Looking up the rest from reference TRBV28 and TRBJ2-2 gives the full variable domain: DVKVTQSSRYLVKRTGEKVFLECVQDMDHENMFWYRQDPGLGLRLIYFSYDVKMKEKGDIPEGYSVSREKKERFSLILESASTNQTSMYLCATRYGRANTGELFFGEGSRLTVL.

The V and J genes are TRBV20-1 and TRBJ1-1. The CDR3 has 16 amino acids. In germline, CDR1 is DFQATT, CDR2 SNEGSKA (reference sequence). Here the CDR3 reads CSARLPKGNMNTEAFF.

The chain uses TRBV10-3 and TRBJ2-5; TCRdb's D call of TRBD2 is untestable without DNA. CDR1 and CDR2 (germline): ENHRY, SYGVKD. This CDR3 is built from 15 residues. CDR3 sequence: CAISKPSGMGETQYF.

V gene TRBV20-1 combines with J gene TRBJ1-1; the TCRdb call, TRBD1, lacks DNA for checking. Germline V lookup: CDR1 DFQATT, CDR2 SNEGSKA (reference sequence). The CDR3 has 13 amino acids. CDR3 in amino acids: CSAREDRGTEAFF.

V and J are TRBV30 and TRBJ2-1; absent DNA, TCRdb's TRBD2 call cannot be checked. Germline assignment: CDR1 GTSNPN and CDR2 SVGIG (reference sequence). The CDR3 spans 14 residues. CDR3 amino acids: CASTGTTYSVEQFF.

The V call is TRBV7-3, the J call TRBJ2-7; the TCRdb D gene call, TRBD1, has no DNA to confirm it. This CDR3 contains 15 residues. Germline lookup yields CDR1 SGHTA and CDR2 FQGTGA. CDR3 sequence: CASSITGTGPYEQYF.

The chain recombines TRBV5-1 with TRBJ2-7. The CDR3 covers 13 residues. From germline, CDR1 is SGHRS and CDR2 YFSETQ. CDR3 in amino acids: CASSLLPSREQYF.

The V gene is TRBV7-3, the J gene TRBJ2-5; TCRdb designates TRBD2, a call that cannot be tested without DNA. The CDR3 has 13 residues. Germline assignment: CDR1 SGHTA and CDR2 FQGTGA. CDR3 protein: CASSTRVSETQYF.

This chain links TRBV27 with TRBJ2-1; TCRdb selects TRBD1, and the lack of DNA leaves this call unchecked. Germline lookup yields CDR1 MNHEY and CDR2 SMNVEV (reference sequence). The CDR3 sequence is 13 residues long. CDR3 loop: CASRQGAYNEQFF.

V gene TRBV7-9 combines with J gene TRBJ1-5. The length of the CDR3 is 14 residues. Per the germline V gene, CDR1 is SEHNR and CDR2 is FQNEAQ (reference sequence). CDR3 sequence: CASSPGPGNQPQHF.

The chain combines TRBV11-2 with TRBJ2-2; TCRdb lists TRBD2, though no DNA is available to test this call. Germline lookup yields CDR1 SGHAT and CDR2 FQNNGV. The CDR3 spans 16 residues. The CDR3 reads CASSLLAGSNTGELFF.

The chain links TRBV4-3 to TRBJ2-7. Germline V gene lookup returns CDR1 LGHNA and CDR2 YSLEER. There are 13 residues in the CDR3. CDR3 region: CASSHRDAGEQYF.

The chain carries TRBV20-1 and TRBJ2-1; no DNA is available, so the TRBD1 call from TCRdb remains unchecked. The CDR3 is 12 residues long. Germline-derived CDR1 and CDR2 are DFQATT and SNEGSKA (reference sequence). The CDR3 reads CSARVPTDQSFF.

The chain employs TRBV10-3 and TRBJ2-1; TCRdb returns TRBD2, unconfirmable since there is no DNA. This CDR3 is built from 12 residues. Germline CDR1 reads ENHRY; CDR2 reads SYGVKD. The CDR3 reads CAGGPSPNEQFF.

The rearrangement joins TRBV20-1 to TRBJ2-7; without DNA, the TCRdb call of TRBD2 cannot be checked. The CDR3 is 12 residues long. The germline CDR1 and CDR2 sequences are DFQATT and SNEGSKA (reference sequence). The CDR3 region is CSASPAAFEQYF.

The V gene is TRBV6-5, the J gene TRBJ2-5; absent DNA, TCRdb's TRBD1 call cannot be checked. Germline V gives CDR1 MNHEY, CDR2 SVGAGI. CDR3 size: 13 residues. The CDR3 loop reads CASSYPGRETQYF.

This chain uses TRBV5-1 with TRBJ2-5; TCRdb indicates TRBD1, and absent DNA this call remains unverified. CDR1 is SGHRS, CDR2 YFSETQ, per germline. The CDR3 extends over 16 amino acids. The CDR3 loop is CASSHRAGTGIETQYF.

The CDR3 here is CASSPAGGANTGELFF. The chain uses TRBV18 and TRBJ2-2. This CDR3 contains 16 residues. Per germline, CDR1 KGHSH and CDR2 LQKENI.

The chain carries TRBV20-1 and TRBJ2-1; without DNA, the TCRdb call of TRBD1 cannot be checked. CDR1 and CDR2 from the germline V gene are DFQATT and SNEGSKA (reference sequence). There are 13 residues in the CDR3. The CDR3 reads CSASGGSPRQKFF.

The rearrangement links TRBV4-2 to TRBJ2-1; TCRdb's D gene call, TRBD2, goes unchecked for lack of DNA. Germline V gene data show CDR1 as LGHNA and CDR2 as YNFKEQ. The CDR3 runs to 14 residues. CDR3 protein: CASSQKGLTNEQFF.

The chain employs TRBV10-3 and TRBJ1-5; TCRdb outputs TRBD1, but without DNA this stays unchecked. CDR3 length: 14 residues. Germline lookup yields CDR1 ENHRY and CDR2 SYGVKD. This CDR3 is CAISEGGSNQPQHF.

CDR3 loop: CAWLGGVQNEQFF. The chain uses TRBV30 and TRBJ2-1; the D call from TCRdb, TRBD2, cannot be confirmed without DNA. Germline V gene lookup returns CDR1 GTSNPN and CDR2 SVGIG (reference sequence). This CDR3 comprises 13 residues.

The chain employs TRBV10-1 and TRBJ2-1; TCRdb's D call of TRBD2 is untestable without DNA. Germline CDR1 WNHNN, CDR2 SYGVQD (reference sequence). CDR3 size: 14 residues. The CDR3 is CASSESGRAAEQFF.

The chain combines TRBV6-1 with TRBJ2-1; TCRdb names TRBD2, which stays unverified in the absence of DNA. CDR3 length: 14 amino acids. CDR1 and CDR2 (germline): MNHNS, SASEGT. This CDR3 is CASSEALRGPLSFF.

The chain carries TRBV20-1 and TRBJ2-7; the TCRdb call, TRBD1, lacks DNA for checking. Germline values: CDR1 DFQATT, CDR2 SNEGSKA (reference sequence). CDR3 length: 14 residues. CDR3 in amino acids: CSASGDKGIAEQYF.

The V call is TRBV5-1, the J call TRBJ2-7. Looked up from germline, CDR1 is SGHRS and CDR2 is YFSETQ. The length of the CDR3 is 16 residues. The CDR3 here is CASSLESTGASYEQYF.

The V and J genes are TRBV4-1 and TRBJ2-3; the D call of TRBD1 rests on TCRdb alone, since no DNA is present to check it. This CDR3 has 15 residues. Germline assignment: CDR1 MGHRA and CDR2 YSYEKL. The CDR3 protein is CASSQAGGNADTQYF.

The chain uses TRBV5-1 and TRBJ2-3. Per germline, CDR1 SGHRS and CDR2 YFSETQ. The CDR3 is 14 residues long. The CDR3 loop is CASSLDANTDTQYF.

The chain has TRBV5-1 and TRBJ2-3; TCRdb lists TRBD1, though no DNA is available to test this call. The CDR3 is made up of 16 amino acids. CDR1 SGHRS and CDR2 YFSETQ come from the germline V gene. The CDR3: CASSSTGAGGTDTQYF.

The rearrangement joins TRBV20-1 to TRBJ1-6; TCRdb's assignment of TRBD1 cannot be checked, as there is no DNA. The CDR3 sequence is 13 residues long. Germline V gene data show CDR1 as DFQATT and CDR2 as SNEGSKA (reference sequence). This chain's CDR3 is CSATGPGSSPLHF.